This T cell receptor (beta chain) emerged from a study of cytotoxic CD8 clonotypes in ibrutinib-treated CLL. Turning to the study itself: Among responders, roughly 25 were partial and 2 complete; after median around 68 months, roughly 14 stayed remitted and approximately 12 progressed.

Clones were sequenced by immunoSEQ multiplex PCR, and TCRdb holds only the in-frame ones, with some missing. The table records about 310,000 clones, roughly 79% of them present only once. Whole-study findings and limits: Public clonotypes occurred uncommonly; on treatment, they contracted or remained stable.

This clone was observed a few times. What it binds is not known. The germline gives CDR1 SGHTA, CDR2 FQGTGA. The CDR3 contains 15 residues. Trimming removed 3 bases from V and 4 bases from J, with 15 bases in between. The TCR was taken from a human donor with chronic lymphocytic leukemia. This chain links TRBV7-3 with TRBJ1-1; no firm D call. The sample here was PBMCs, taken before ibrutinib treatment. The CDR3: CASSLGTALVTEAFF. CDR3 bases: TGTGCCAGCAGCTTGGGCACAGCTTTGGTCACTGAAGCTTTCTTT.